These 24 T cell receptor beta chains were all obtained from the same sample, sequenced in a study of blood T cell repertoires in COVID-19. TCRdb keeps only in-frame clones here, not all; method: immunoSEQ multiplex PCR. Of about 270,000 clones detected, about four fifths appear once; the ten largest clones hold roughly 2.9%. The material sequenced was peripheral blood. These receptors all stem from a woman aged 55-69 years with active or convalescent COVID-19.

This clone was observed once. The chain uses TRBV30 and TRBJ1-1, with TRBD1 matching 8 bases. The ends lost 4 bases at V and 6 bases at J; junction bases unmatched: 7. Germline lookup yields CDR1 GTSNPN and CDR2 SVGIG (reference sequence). CDR3 length: 13 amino acids. Here the CDR3 DNA reads TGTGCCTGGACAGGGGGCCCACGGGCTGAAGCTTTCTTT. Amino acids: CAWTGGPRAEAFF.

The rearrangement links TRBV29-1 to TRBJ1-1; D unresolved. Trimming took off 5 bases at V and 3 bases at J, with 4 bases between the two ends. CDR3 length: 10 amino acids. Germline assignment: CDR1 SQVTM and CDR2 ANQGSEA. The CDR3 nucleotides read TGCAGCGTTTTAGACACTGAAGCTTTCTTT. Protein: CSVLDTEAFF.

The J gene is TRBJ1-2, the V gene TRBV30; no reliable D call. This CDR3 has 11 residues. Germline-derived CDR1 and CDR2 are GTSNPN and SVGIG (reference sequence). The germline V and J ends were trimmed by 3 bases and 4 bases, with 6 bases remaining between them. The CDR3 DNA follows: TGTGCCTGGAGCCTAGGCTATGGCTACACCTTC. It is translated as CAWSLGYGYTF.

The V and J genes are TRBV7-9 and TRBJ1-4; tentatively, D is TRBD1 (6 bases). CDR1 SEHNR and CDR2 FQNEAQ come from the germline V gene (reference sequence). The CDR3 totals 17 residues. Trimming shortened V by 2 bases and J by 5 bases, and 18 bases separated the two germline ends. The CDR3: CASSLIWIGGKNEKLFF. As DNA, the CDR3 is TGTGCCAGCAGCTTAATATGGATAGGGGGAAAAAATGAAAAACTGTTTTTT.

The genes are TRBV9 and TRBJ2-5; the match to TRBD2 covers 12 bases. From germline, CDR1 is SGDLS and CDR2 YYNGEE. Losses at the gene ends were 3 bases for V and 1 base for J; bases not matched to a gene: 4. The CDR3 totals 16 residues. The CDR3 nucleotides are TGTGCCAGCAGCGCCACACTAGCGGGGGGCCAAGAGACCCAGTACTTC. Its protein product is CASSATLAGGQETQYF.

This chain connects TRBV28 to TRBJ1-5; a weak D match, TRBD1 (5 bases). The germline V gene has CDR1 MDHEN and CDR2 SYDVKM. V was shortened by 4 bases and J by 5 bases, with 12 bases between the two germline ends. The CDR3 has 14 amino acids. This chain's CDR3 is CASSWSPGDQPQHF. DNA of the CDR3: TGTGCCAGCAGTTGGTCTCCGGGGGATCAGCCCCAGCATTTT.

The chain recombines TRBV7-6 with TRBJ2-5, with 8 bases matching TRBD1. The CDR3 extends over 15 amino acids. The germline V gene has CDR1 SGHVS and CDR2 FNYEAQ. After removal of 5 bases from V and 5 bases from J, the junction contained 10 bases not matched to a gene. CDR3 protein: CASSVQGAPRETQYF. The CDR3 DNA reads as TGTGCCAGCAGCGTGCAGGGGGCGCCACGCGAGACCCAGTACTTC.

As DNA, the CDR3 is TGTGCCATCAGTGACGACAGGGGAGCCTACGAGCAGTACTTC. This sequence encodes CAISDDRGAYEQYF. This chain joins TRBV10-3 and TRBJ2-7; 8 positions agree with TRBD1. Looked up from germline, CDR1 is ENHRY and CDR2 is SYGVKD. J lost 2 bases, V lost 3 bases, and 3 bases had no gene match. This CDR3 is built from 14 residues.

The chain joins TRBV9 to TRBJ2-7, with D maybe TRBD2 (6 bases). CDR1 is SGDLS and CDR2 is YYNGEE in the germline V gene. The V end lost 2 bases, the J end lost 1 base, and 13 bases lay between the germline ends. The CDR3 contains 15 residues. The CDR3: CASSVGLEGSYEQYF. CDR3 nucleotides: TGTGCCAGCAGCGTGGGACTTGAGGGGTCCTACGAGCAGTACTTC.

The rearrangement uses TRBV29-1 and TRBJ1-5; D is possibly TRBD1 (6 bases). CDR1 SQVTM and CDR2 ANQGSEA come from the germline V gene. The V gene lost 6 bases and the J gene lost 0 bases, with 15 bases spanning the gap. The CDR3 is 15 amino acids. The CDR3 loop reads CSVQQGSDSNQPQHF. The CDR3 region has the DNA TGCAGCGTCCAACAGGGCTCGGATAGCAATCAGCCCCAGCATTTT.

The chain recombines TRBV3-1 (or the pseudogene TRBV3-2) with TRBJ1-1; 7 nucleotides align to TRBD1. With V trimmed by 1 base and J by 1 base, 3 bases remained unmatched. The CDR3 is 15 amino acids. Germline V gene data show CDR1 as LGHDT and CDR2 as YNNKEL (reference sequence). CDR3 residues: CASSQVNRGNTEAFF. The CDR3 DNA is TGTGCCAGCAGCCAAGTGAACAGGGGGAACACTGAAGCTTTCTTT.

This chain links TRBV7-2 with TRBJ2-5, with D possibly TRBD1 on 5 matching bases. The CDR3 runs to 14 residues. Germline V gene lookup returns CDR1 SGHTA and CDR2 FQGNSA. Trimming left V 3 bases short and J 5 bases short, with 13 bases between. The CDR3 bases are TGTGCCAGCAGCTTTCCAGGGATTGTTGAGACCCAGTACTTC. Amino acid sequence: CASSFPGIVETQYF.

The chain couples TRBV3-1 (or the pseudogene TRBV3-2) to TRBJ2-6; 7 nucleotides line up with TRBD1. Germline V gene sequence: CDR1 LGHDT, CDR2 YNNKEL (reference sequence). CDR3 length equals 19 residues. Trimming at V came to 3 bases and at J to 4 bases, leaving 15 bases not matched to a gene. The CDR3 DNA is TGTGCCAGCAGCCAGGCCGGGACAGTCTCCGCCCTCGGGGCCAACGTCCTGACTTTC. Encoded protein: CASSQAGTVSALGANVLTF.

This clone has just a few counts. J is TRBJ1-2 and V is TRBV12-5, with D tentatively TRBD1 (5 bases). V dropped 1 base and J dropped 4 bases, with 7 bases sitting between them. This CDR3 contains 13 residues. Germline CDR1 LGHNT, CDR2 FRNRAP. This CDR3 is CASGLAQGYGYTF. CDR3 sequence (DNA): TGTGCTAGTGGTTTGGCGCAGGGCTATGGCTACACCTTC.

The chain uses TRBV19 and TRBJ2-1; 9 bases fit TRBD1. The germline V gene has CDR1 LNHDA and CDR2 SQIVND (reference sequence). The CDR3 is 14 residues long. J was trimmed by 9 bases and V by 5 bases; bases with no gene match: 8. This CDR3 reads CASSGDRVAGEQFF. The CDR3, as DNA: TGTGCCAGTAGTGGGGACAGGGTGGCGGGTGAGCAGTTCTTC.

V gene TRBV12-5 combines with J gene TRBJ1-5, with D possibly matching TRBD1 (6 bases). This CDR3 comprises 15 residues. The ends were cut back, 6 bases at V and 2 bases at J, with 14 bases in the middle. CDR1 LGHNT and CDR2 FRNRAP come from the germline V gene. CDR3 loop: CASGRGQSGNQPQHF. In DNA, the CDR3 is TGTGCTAGTGGCCGAGGACAGTCGGGCAATCAGCCCCAGCATTTT. The variable domain in full, completed from reference TRBV12-5 and TRBJ1-5, reads DARVTQTPRHKVTEMGQEVTMRCQPILGHNTVFWYRQTMMQGLELLAYFRNRAPLDDSGMPKDRFSAEMPDATLATLKIQPSEPRDSAVYFCASGRGQSGNQPQHFGDGTRLSIL.

This chain joins TRBV30 and TRBJ1-2; D is undetermined. This CDR3 is 14 amino acids long. The V gene's germline CDR1 is GTSNPN and CDR2 SVGIG (reference sequence). Trimming shortened V by 2 bases and J by 7 bases, and 17 bases separated the two germline ends. The CDR3 protein is CAWSSPCYTGGYTF. The CDR3, as DNA: TGTGCCTGGAGTTCCCCGTGTTATACCGGTGGCTACACCTTC.

The chain employs TRBV3-1 (or the pseudogene TRBV3-2) and TRBJ1-2; D might be TRBD1 (6 bases). This CDR3 is 14 amino acids long. V lost 0 bases to trimming and J lost 8 bases, with 13 bases between them. Per germline, CDR1 LGHDT and CDR2 YNNKEL (reference sequence). The CDR3 region has the DNA TGTGCCAGCAGCCAAGATGCGGGGGGCCGGGGCTACACCTTC. Its translation: CASSQDAGGRGYTF.

The chain links TRBV15 to TRBJ2-4; TRBD1 is a possible D gene (5 bases). CDR3 length: 18 amino acids. V lost 0 bases to trimming and J lost 0 bases, with 15 bases between them. Germline CDR1 and CDR2: LNHNV and YYDKDF (reference sequence). The CDR3 here is CATSRDHDSLLAKNIQYF. CDR3 sequence (DNA): TGTGCCACCAGCAGAGATCACGACAGTCTTTTAGCCAAAAACATTCAGTACTTC. Looking up the rest from reference TRBV15 and TRBJ2-4 gives the full variable domain: DAMVIQNPRYQVTQFGKPVTLSCSQTLNHNVMYWYQQKSSQAPKLLFHYYDKDFNNEADTPDNFQSRRPNTSFCFLDIRSPGLGDTAMYLCATSRDHDSLLAKNIQYFGAGTRLSVL.

The chain carries TRBV10-3 and TRBJ1-1, with 7 nucleotides matching TRBD1. The V gene end was trimmed by 8 bases and the J gene end by 2 bases; junction bases not matched to a gene: 8. Germline CDR1 is ENHRY and CDR2 is SYGVKD. The CDR3 is 14 residues long. The CDR3 sequence is CAIGETGTNTEAFF. The CDR3 DNA is TGTGCCATCGGCGAGACAGGGACTAACACTGAAGCTTTCTTT.

The V call is TRBV6-6, the J call TRBJ1-2, with 7 nucleotides matching TRBD1. This CDR3 has 12 residues. Germline V lookup: CDR1 MNHNY, CDR2 SVGAGI (reference sequence). J lost 10 bases, V lost 3 bases, and 5 bases had no gene match. The CDR3 spells CASSYGTEAYTF. The CDR3 coding sequence is TGTGCCAGCAGTTATGGGACAGAGGCCTACACCTTC.

Comment on this clone: A read error may account for a junction end that differs from germline. V is TRBV11-2 and J is TRBJ1-2, with TRBD1 matching over 7 bases. Germline assignment: CDR1 SGHAT and CDR2 FQNNGV. This CDR3 has 14 amino acids. The CDR3 DNA reads as TGTGCCAGCAGCCTAGAGGGCAGGGGGTATGGCTACACCTTC. This gives the protein CASSLEGRGYGYTF.

This clone came up a few times. This chain connects TRBV5-5 to TRBJ1-2, with D perhaps matching TRBD1 (5 bases). The germline V and J ends were trimmed by 0 bases and 6 bases, with 9 bases remaining between them. The CDR3 runs 13 residues. CDR1 is SGHKS and CDR2 is YYEKEE in the germline V gene (reference sequence). As DNA, the CDR3 is TGTGCCAGCAGCTTGGGTAGGGGTGATGGCTACACCTTC. Its protein is CASSLGRGDGYTF.

CDR3 sequence (DNA): TGCGCCAGCAGCCAAGGACTAGCGGGGGGTCTCGGCTCCTACAATGAGCAGTTCTTC. This gives the protein CASSQGLAGGLGSYNEQFF. The V call is TRBV4-1, the J call TRBJ2-1, with 13 bases fitting TRBD2. There are 19 residues in the CDR3. Germline assignment: CDR1 MGHRA and CDR2 YSYEKL. Trimming took 1 base from V and 0 from J; bases not matched to a gene: 6.